This T cell receptor beta chain was captured in a study of blood T cells in healthy people across ages. Broader study findings: The study regarded diversity estimates from one million T cells as underestimates.

Trimming cost V 0 bases and J 4 bases; bases outside gene matches: 11. Germline V gene sequence: CDR1 SGHDT, CDR2 YYEEEE. The CDR3 sequence is 18 residues long. A remark on this clonotype: As yet, its antigen is unknown.

Next came a second PCR, run for about 7 to 11 cycles, which used a sample-barcoded 5' primer along with a J-beta primer mix. TCRdb re-analysed the 5' RACE reads in MiXCR, keeping a single row per CDR3 protein. The profile covers about 970,000 distinct CDR3 sequences, with about 53% appearing a single time and 20% to 25% taken by the ten largest. This sequence joins TRBV5-6 and TRBJ2-7, with 12 bases identical to TRBD2. The receptor's source is a woman aged 55-69 years in good health. The source material was blood. The CDR3: CASSLGFPLAGGGYEQYF. DNA of the CDR3: TGTGCCAGCAGCTTGGGTTTCCCACTAGCGGGAGGAGGATACGAGCAGTACTTC.